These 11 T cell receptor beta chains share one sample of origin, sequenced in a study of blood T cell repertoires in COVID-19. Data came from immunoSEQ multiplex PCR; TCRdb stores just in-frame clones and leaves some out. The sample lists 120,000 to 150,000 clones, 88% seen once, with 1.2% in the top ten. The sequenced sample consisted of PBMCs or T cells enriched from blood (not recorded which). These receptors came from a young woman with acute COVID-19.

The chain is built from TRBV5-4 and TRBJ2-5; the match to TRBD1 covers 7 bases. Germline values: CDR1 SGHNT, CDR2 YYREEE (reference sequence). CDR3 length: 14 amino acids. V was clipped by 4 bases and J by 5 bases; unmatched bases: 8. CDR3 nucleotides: TGTGCCAGCAGCCAAGACAGGGTGTACGAGACCCAGTACTTC. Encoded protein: CASSQDRVYETQYF.

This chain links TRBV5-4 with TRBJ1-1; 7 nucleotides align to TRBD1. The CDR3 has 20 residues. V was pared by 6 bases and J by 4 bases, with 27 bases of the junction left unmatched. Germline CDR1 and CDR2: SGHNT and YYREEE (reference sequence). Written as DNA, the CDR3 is TGTGCCAGCAACCCGGGATTGGGAAACGCGGAGGGGGCACAAGCCACTGAAGCTTTCTTT. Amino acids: CASNPGLGNAEGAQATEAFF.

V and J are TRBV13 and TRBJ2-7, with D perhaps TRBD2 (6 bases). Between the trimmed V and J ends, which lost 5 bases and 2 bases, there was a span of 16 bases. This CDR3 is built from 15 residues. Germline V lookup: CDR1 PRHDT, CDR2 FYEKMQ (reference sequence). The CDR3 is CASSPRGEGPYEQYF. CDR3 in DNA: TGTGCCAGCAGCCCTCGCGGGGAAGGTCCCTACGAGCAGTACTTC.

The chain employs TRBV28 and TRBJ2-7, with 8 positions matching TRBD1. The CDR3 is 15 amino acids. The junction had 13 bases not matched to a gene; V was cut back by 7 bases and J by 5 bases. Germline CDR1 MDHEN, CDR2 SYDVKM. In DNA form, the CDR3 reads TGTGCCAGCACCGAGGCGGTGGCAGGGGGCCACGAGCAGTACTTC. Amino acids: CASTEAVAGGHEQYF.

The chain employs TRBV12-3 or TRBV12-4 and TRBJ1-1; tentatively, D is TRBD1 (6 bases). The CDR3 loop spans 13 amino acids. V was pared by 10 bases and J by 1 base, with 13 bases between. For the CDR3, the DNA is TGTGCCATCGGAGGACAGACGAACACTGAAGCTTTCTTT. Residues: CAIGGQTNTEAFF.

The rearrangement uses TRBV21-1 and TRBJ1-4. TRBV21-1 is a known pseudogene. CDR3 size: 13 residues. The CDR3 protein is CASRCRGNEKLFF. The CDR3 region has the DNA TGTGCCAGCAGGTGTCGGGGTAATGAAAAACTGTTTTTT.

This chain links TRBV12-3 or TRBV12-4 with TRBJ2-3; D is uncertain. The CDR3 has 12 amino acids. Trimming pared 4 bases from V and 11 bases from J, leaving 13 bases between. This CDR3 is CASSYPTEWQYF. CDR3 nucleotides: TGTGCCAGCAGTTACCCCACCGAGTGGCAGTATTTT.

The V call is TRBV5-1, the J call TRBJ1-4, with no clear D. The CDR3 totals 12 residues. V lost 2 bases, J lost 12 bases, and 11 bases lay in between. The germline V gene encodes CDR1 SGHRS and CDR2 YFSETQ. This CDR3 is CASSLEGMELFF. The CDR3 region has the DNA TGCGCCAGCAGCTTAGAGGGTATGGAACTGTTTTTT.

CDR3 sequence: CASSLARLAGGPRSSYEQYF. CDR3 DNA: TGTGCCAGCAGCTTAGCGCGTCTAGCGGGAGGGCCGAGGAGCTCCTACGAGCAGTACTTC. The chain uses TRBV7-8 and TRBJ2-7; TRBD2 matches 12 bases. The V gene's germline CDR1 is SGHVS and CDR2 FQNEAQ. Germline trimming cut 0 bases from V and 0 bases from J; bases unmatched to any gene: 12. The CDR3 sequence is 20 residues long.

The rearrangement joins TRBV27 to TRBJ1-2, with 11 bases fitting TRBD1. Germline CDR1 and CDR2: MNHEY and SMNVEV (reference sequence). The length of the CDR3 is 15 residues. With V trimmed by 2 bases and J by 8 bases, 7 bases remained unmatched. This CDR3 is CASSLIGQGADGYTF. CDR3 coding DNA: TGTGCCAGCAGTTTAATAGGACAGGGGGCGGACGGCTACACCTTC.

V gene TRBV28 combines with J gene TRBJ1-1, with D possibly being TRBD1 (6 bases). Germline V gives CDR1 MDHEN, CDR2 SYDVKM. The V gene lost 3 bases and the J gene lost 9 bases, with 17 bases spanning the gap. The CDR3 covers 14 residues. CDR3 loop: CASSFWTAGRKAFF. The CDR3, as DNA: TGTGCCAGCAGTTTCTGGACAGCAGGACGTAAAGCTTTCTTT.